These 10 T cell receptor beta chains were all obtained from the same sample, sequenced in a study of graft-versus-host responses after intestinal transplantation. Sequencing used immunoSEQ multiplex PCR; TCRdb keeps in-frame clones, though not all of them. This table holds over 10,000 clones, about four fifths found once. This sample comprised PBMCs, obtained almost 310 days after intestinal transplant. These receptors were taken from a human patient who received an intestinal transplant, so some T cells may come from the graft donor.

This chain links TRBV7-7 with TRBJ2-5, with 7 bases lining up with TRBD1. This CDR3 contains 15 residues. Germline CDR1 is SSHAT and CDR2 is FNYEAQ (reference sequence). V was pared by 1 base and J by 5 bases, with 7 bases of the junction left unmatched. The CDR3 region has the DNA TGTGCCAGCAGCTTAGAAATTGGGGGACAGGAGACCCAGTACTTC. Translated, it gives CASSLEIGGQETQYF.

The rearrangement links TRBV29-1 to TRBJ2-2, with 7 bases identical to TRBD1. Looked up from germline, CDR1 is SQVTM and CDR2 is ANQGSEA. V lost 3 bases, J lost 3 bases, and 1 base stayed unmatched. The CDR3 sequence is 13 residues long. The CDR3 DNA reads TGCAGCGTTGACAGGGGGTACACCGGGGAGCTGTTTTTT. Protein sequence: CSVDRGYTGELFF.

The genes are TRBV19 and TRBJ2-2; 8 nucleotides line up with TRBD2. The germline CDR1 and CDR2 sequences are LNHDA and SQIVND (reference sequence). The CDR3 has 18 amino acids. J gave up 2 bases and V 6 bases, and 14 bases lay outside the gene matches. The CDR3 DNA sequence: TGTGCCAGTAGCCCGGGACTAGTCGGGAGGGGTAACACCGGGGAGCTGTTTTTT. Translation: CASSPGLVGRGNTGELFF.

This sequence joins TRBV13 and TRBJ2-1; 8 positions match TRBD2. Germline CDR1 PRHDT, CDR2 FYEKMQ (reference sequence). The CDR3 sequence is 13 residues long. V gave up 5 bases and J gave up 8 bases; unmatched junction bases: 5. The CDR3 nucleotides read TGTGCCAGCAGCCCCCGGACTAGCTATGAGCAGTTCTTC. It yields the protein CASSPRTSYEQFF.

The chain is built from TRBV15 and TRBJ1-5; D is ambiguous. Germline V gene data show CDR1 as LNHNV and CDR2 as YYDKDF (reference sequence). The V and J ends lost 1 base and 4 bases respectively, with 11 bases between them. CDR3 length equals 15 residues. DNA for the CDR3: TGTGCCACCAGCAGAGCAAGAGCTGAAAATCAGCCCCAGCATTTT. It encodes CATSRARAENQPQHF.

DNA of the CDR3: TGTGCCAGCAGTGAACCCGGGGATGGCTACACCTTC. It is translated as CASSEPGDGYTF. The chain has TRBV6-1 and TRBJ1-2; D unresolved. CDR1 is MNHNS and CDR2 is SASEGT in the germline V gene. The germline V and J ends were trimmed by 2 bases and 6 bases, with 7 bases remaining between them. The CDR3 totals 12 residues.

The CDR3: CASSESEQGAVSYGYTF. As DNA, the CDR3 is TGTGCCAGCAGCGAGAGCGAACAGGGGGCTGTAAGCTATGGCTACACCTTC. The rearrangement joins TRBV9 to TRBJ1-2; TRBD1 aligns across 9 bases. This CDR3 spans 17 amino acids. Losses at the gene ends were 3 bases for V and 4 bases for J; bases not matched to a gene: 13. Germline V CDR1 and CDR2: SGDLS, YYNGEE.

This chain links TRBV7-9 with TRBJ2-7, with D possibly TRBD1 on 5 matching bases. Germline values: CDR1 SEHNR, CDR2 FQNEAQ (reference sequence). Trimming removed 5 bases from V and 7 bases from J, with 21 bases in between. The CDR3 has 15 residues. The CDR3 sequence: CASSPQESRAREQYF. The CDR3 DNA reads as TGTGCCAGCAGCCCACAGGAATCGCGTGCAAGGGAGCAGTACTTC.

J is TRBJ2-1 and V is TRBV7-9; the D gene is possibly TRBD1 (6 bases). Germline V gives CDR1 SEHNR, CDR2 FQNEAQ (reference sequence). V was shortened by 2 bases and J by 0 bases, with 11 bases between the two germline ends. The CDR3 contains 16 residues. The CDR3 nucleotides read TGTGCCAGCAGCTTACTTCAGGGGAGCTCCTACAATGAGCAGTTCTTC. This translates into CASSLLQGSSYNEQFF.

This clone was counted once. The rearrangement uses TRBV18 and TRBJ1-5; tentatively, D is TRBD1 (6 bases). This CDR3 is built from 17 residues. Germline V CDR1 and CDR2: KGHSH, LQKENI. The V end was cut by 4 bases, the J end by 0 bases, with 16 bases between. CDR3: CASSRERTVISNQPQHF. The CDR3 DNA sequence: TGTGCCAGCTCACGTGAGAGGACAGTGATTAGCAATCAGCCCCAGCATTTT. Supplemented by reference TRBV18 and TRBJ1-5, the full variable domain reads NAGVMQNPRHLVRRRGQEARLRCSPMKGHSHVYWYRQLPEEGLKFMVYLQKENIIDESGMPKERFSAEFPKEGPSILRIQQVVRGDSAAYFCASSRERTVISNQPQHFGDGTRLSIL.